One sample yielded the 29 T cell receptor beta chains listed below, sequenced in a study of regulatory T cells in long-lasting Graves disease. Time point of the sample: newly diagnosed GD, antithyroid drugs for less than 3 months. The authors made the TCR library using RNA they extracted from PBMCs. Relying on iRepertoire HTBI primers and Arm-PCR of CDR3 regions, the team built TCR beta libraries. Each CDR3 protein is one row after TCRdb ran MiXCR on the multiplex PCR reads. The sample includes about 450,000 distinct CDR3 sequences, around 15% of them seen just once. The same specimen was also included in a second study, on T cells in Graves' hyperthyroidism and ophthalmopathy.

This sample comprised peripheral blood mononuclear cells (PBMCs), obtained at new diagnosis, from a patient treated with antithyroid drugs. These receptors came from a woman in her fifties or sixties with Graves disease.

The rearrangement joins TRBV7-9 to TRBJ2-1, with TRBD2 identical over 9 bases. The germline V gene encodes CDR1 SEHNR and CDR2 FQNEAQ (reference sequence). V lost 5 bases to trimming and J lost 8 bases; unmatched junction nucleotides: 10. The CDR3 extends over 15 amino acids. The CDR3 here is CASSVSSGGFYEQFF. CDR3 nucleotides: TGTGCCAGCAGCGTTAGTAGCGGGGGTTTCTATGAGCAGTTCTTC.

On this clonotype: An end of the junction differs from the germline gene, which may be a read error. The CDR3 sequence is CASSLVVAGASGAGEF. The CDR3 DNA follows: TGTGCCAGCAGTTTAGTGGTAGCGGGAGCGTCTGGTGCGGGGGAATTC. This sequence joins TRBV12-3 or TRBV12-4 and TRBJ2-7; TRBD2 matches 9 bases. The CDR3 runs to 16 residues.

A few counts support this clonotype. J is TRBJ1-6 and V is TRBV6-2 or TRBV6-3; 9 nucleotides line up with TRBD1. The junction had 16 bases not matched to a gene; V was cut back by 5 bases and J by 14 bases. The CDR3 totals 16 residues. The germline gives CDR1 MNHEY, CDR2 SVGEGT. CDR3 protein: CASSDGWGQGRTALHF. The CDR3 DNA is TGTGCCAGCAGTGATGGTTGGGGACAGGGACGTACGGCCCTCCACTTT.

This chain uses TRBV11-2 with TRBJ2-2, with a tentative D call TRBD1 (5 bases). The CDR3 extends over 16 amino acids. V was trimmed by 5 bases and J by 5 bases, leaving 18 bases between them. Germline V gene lookup returns CDR1 SGHAT and CDR2 FQNNGV. The CDR3 sequence is CASSPFPIPGTGELFF. CDR3 nucleotides: TGTGCCAGCAGCCCTTTTCCCATTCCAGGGACCGGGGAGCTGTTTTTT.

The chain is built from TRBV12-3 or TRBV12-4 and TRBJ2-1; D is unresolved. Trimming stripped 6 bases from V and 2 bases from J, with 14 bases between. CDR3 length equals 15 residues. The CDR3 here is CASSVTQETYNEQFF. The CDR3 DNA sequence: TGTGCCAGCAGCGTAACCCAAGAGACCTACAATGAGCAGTTCTTC.

The gene calls are TRBV5-5 and TRBJ2-6; no reliable D call. The CDR3 runs 13 residues. CDR1 is SGHKS, CDR2 YYEKEE, per germline (reference sequence). Deletions cut 6 bases from V and 3 bases from J, with 7 bases between. The CDR3 DNA reads as TGTGCCAGCATGGCAGTTGGGGCCAACGTCCTGACTTTC. Amino acids: CASMAVGANVLTF.

This clonotype was counted between two and nine times. V and J are TRBV5-1 and TRBJ1-3; D unresolved. The CDR3 loop spans 14 amino acids. The germline CDR1 and CDR2 sequences are SGHRS and YFSETQ. With 4 bases removed from V and 1 base from J, the gap between germline ends came to 9 bases. CDR3 DNA: TGCGCCAGCAGCCCGGAGGGATCTGGAAACACCATATATTTT. Translation: CASSPEGSGNTIYF.

In this sample, this clonotype turned up many times. DNA of the CDR3: TGTGCCAGCCGTATACAGGGGGCTAGGGCTAACTATGGCTACACCTTC. It encodes CASRIQGARANYGYTF. The chain is built from TRBV28 and TRBJ1-2; TRBD1 matches 9 bases. The germline CDR1 and CDR2 sequences are MDHEN and SYDVKM. With 8 bases clipped from V and 0 bases from J, the junction kept 10 bases outside the gene matches. This CDR3 is 16 amino acids long.

Ten or more counts support this clonotype. The J gene is TRBJ2-3, the V gene TRBV11-1; 9 bases are shared with TRBD1. Judging by the DNA end, TRBJ2-5 fits better; the J call may be wrong. The CDR3 contains 15 residues. The germline CDR1 and CDR2 sequences are SGHAT and FQDESV (reference sequence). The DNA for the CDR3 is TGTGCCAGCAGCGACCTGGGACAGGGAGGAGAGACCCAGTACTTC. Residues: CASSDLGQGGETQYF.

The chain combines TRBV28 with TRBJ1-5; D ambiguous. V lost 3 bases to trimming and J lost 2 bases, with 17 bases between them. The germline CDR1 and CDR2 sequences are MDHEN and SYDVKM. CDR3 length equals 17 residues. DNA for the CDR3: TGTGCCAGCAGTTTGCCCGACGAGGTGGTAGGCAATCAGCCCCAGCATTTT. It specifies CASSLPDEVVGNQPQHF.

This clonotype was seen many times. V gene TRBV6-5 combines with J gene TRBJ1-1; TRBD1 matches 9 bases. This CDR3 comprises 15 residues. V lost 2 bases to trimming and J lost 4 bases; unmatched junction nucleotides: 5. The germline V gene encodes CDR1 MNHEY and CDR2 SVGAGI. CDR3 amino acids: CASSYPGQGRTEAFF. The DNA for the CDR3 is TGTGCCAGCAGTTACCCGGGACAGGGTCGCACTGAAGCTTTCTTT.

This clonotype was seen ten or more times. The chain uses TRBV24-1 and TRBJ2-1; TRBD2 matches at 9 bases. V trimming: 4 bases; J trimming: 2 bases; junction bases outside the gene matches: 8. The germline V gene has CDR1 KGHDR and CDR2 SFDVKD. The CDR3 covers 17 residues. The CDR3 is CATSDSSGMITYNEQFF. In DNA, the CDR3 is TGTGCCACCAGTGACTCTAGCGGGATGATCACCTACAATGAGCAGTTCTTC.

This clonotype was detected ten times or more. The genes are TRBV29-1 and TRBJ2-7, with a weak D call TRBD1 (6 bases). V gave up 6 bases and J gave up 3 bases, with 12 bases separating them. CDR3 size: 12 residues. The germline V gene encodes CDR1 SQVTM and CDR2 ANQGSEA. CDR3: CSVQEQGYEQYF. For the CDR3, the DNA is TGCAGCGTCCAAGAACAGGGCTACGAGCAGTACTTC.

This clonotype was seen a handful of times. The rearrangement uses TRBV2 and TRBJ2-1; TRBD2 agrees at 10 bases. This CDR3 comprises 17 residues. V lost 0 bases to trimming and J lost 7 bases; unmatched junction nucleotides: 9. CDR1 and CDR2 (germline): SNHLY, FYNNEI. DNA of the CDR3: TGTGCCAGCAGTGAAGCCCTCCTAGCGGGAGTTTTTAATGAGCAGTTCTTC. It codes for CASSEALLAGVFNEQFF. Full variable domain (missing parts from reference TRBV2 and TRBJ2-1): EPEVTQTPSHQVTQMGQEVILRCVPISNHLYFYWYRQILGQKVEFLVSFYNNEISEKSEIFDDQFSVERPDGSNFTLKIRSTKLEDSAMYFCASSEALLAGVFNEQFFGPGTRLTVL.

This clonotype appeared many times. The rearrangement uses TRBV7-3 and TRBJ2-1; D unclear. Trimming stripped 5 bases from V and 5 bases from J, with 16 bases between. This CDR3 is built from 15 residues. Germline CDR1 reads SGHTA; CDR2 reads FQGTGA. The CDR3 DNA sequence: TGTGCCAGCAGCCCCCAACACCCCGAGGACAATGAGCAGTTCTTC. This translates into CASSPQHPEDNEQFF.

This clonotype was observed at least ten times. The V gene is TRBV28, the J gene TRBJ2-1; D is perhaps TRBD1 or TRBD2 (5 bases each). CDR3 length: 15 amino acids. Deletions cut 1 base from V and 0 bases from J, with 7 bases between. From germline, CDR1 is MDHEN and CDR2 SYDVKM. CDR3 sequence reads: CASSLYGTSYNEQFF. In nucleotides, the CDR3 is TGTGCCAGCAGTTTATACGGGACCTCCTACAATGAGCAGTTCTTC. Looking up the rest from reference TRBV28 and TRBJ2-1 gives the full variable domain: DVKVTQSSRYLVKRTGEKVFLECVQDMDHENMFWYRQDPGLGLRLIYFSYDVKMKEKGDIPEGYSVSREKKERFSLILESASTNQTSMYLCASSLYGTSYNEQFFGPGTRLTVL.

In this sample, this clonotype turned up a few times. This chain links TRBV5-4 with TRBJ1-4; 7 nucleotides align to TRBD1. The germline V gene has CDR1 SGHNT and CDR2 YYREEE (reference sequence). This CDR3 has 14 residues. J gave up 5 bases and V 4 bases, and 5 bases lay outside the gene matches. The CDR3 region is CASSADRTNEKLFF. The CDR3 nucleotides are TGTGCCAGCAGCGCGGACAGGACAAATGAAAAACTGTTTTTT.

This clonotype was recorded many times. V and J are TRBV28 and TRBJ2-7; D unclear. The V gene's germline CDR1 is MDHEN and CDR2 SYDVKM. Trimming pared 10 bases from V and 4 bases from J, leaving 14 bases between. This CDR3 comprises 12 residues. CDR3 sequence reads: CATTGAGYEQYF. The CDR3 DNA reads as TGTGCCACCACGGGCGCAGGTTACGAGCAGTACTTC.

As to this clonotype: The conserved final phenylalanine or tryptophan is absent from the CDR3, which likely points to a read error. The chain has TRBV2 and TRBJ1-5; D not certain. This CDR3 is 17 amino acids long. Germline-derived CDR1 and CDR2 are SNHLY and FYNNEI. CDR3 residues: CASSPSAGRYSNQPQHL. The CDR3 DNA sequence: TGTGCCAGCAGTCCCTCGGCAGGACGATATAGCAATCAACCCCAGCATTTG.

The chain combines TRBV28 with TRBJ2-7, with 11 bases aligning to TRBD2. V gave up 4 bases and J gave up 13 bases; unmatched junction bases: 6. CDR1 and CDR2 from the germline V gene are MDHEN and SYDVKM. The CDR3 has 12 amino acids. The CDR3 protein is CASSSLAGGSYF. The CDR3 coding sequence is TGTGCCAGCAGTTCTCTAGCGGGAGGTAGTTACTTC. Using reference TRBV28 and TRBJ2-7 for the parts outside the CDR3, the full variable domain is DVKVTQSSRYLVKRTGEKVFLECVQDMDHENMFWYRQDPGLGLRLIYFSYDVKMKEKGDIPEGYSVSREKKERFSLILESASTNQTSMYLCASSSLAGGSYFGPGTRLTVT.

This clonotype was found a few times. The rearrangement uses TRBV28 and TRBJ2-3; TRBD1 is a possible D gene (6 bases). V was shortened by 0 bases and J by 0 bases, with 10 bases between the two germline ends. CDR1 and CDR2 (germline): MDHEN, SYDVKM. The CDR3 spans 16 residues. CDR3 sequence: CASSLWGAPSTDTQYF. The CDR3 bases are TGTGCCAGCAGTTTATGGGGGGCCCCTAGCACAGATACGCAGTATTTT.

In this sample, this clonotype turned up a few times. The V gene is TRBV10-3, the J gene TRBJ1-4; D unresolved. Trimming took 4 bases from V and 7 from J, leaving 7 bases between them. The germline V gene encodes CDR1 ENHRY and CDR2 SYGVKD. The CDR3 has 12 residues. The CDR3 bases are TGTGCCATCAGTGCGCCCGGTGAAAAACTGTTTTTT. Protein sequence: CAISAPGEKLFF.

This clonotype has only a few counts. The chain is built from TRBV10-3 and TRBJ2-1; TRBD1 agrees at 11 bases. This CDR3 contains 14 residues. CDR1 ENHRY and CDR2 SYGVKD come from the germline V gene. V was pared by 6 bases and J by 8 bases, with 6 bases of the junction left unmatched. The CDR3 loop is CAISPGQGVDEQFF. The CDR3 coding sequence is TGTGCCATCAGCCCGGGACAGGGGGTGGATGAGCAGTTCTTC.

This clonotype was detected ten times or more. This chain uses TRBV6-5 with TRBJ2-5, with D unresolved. From germline, CDR1 is MNHEY and CDR2 SVGAGI. V lost 4 bases to trimming and J lost 2 bases, with 20 bases between them. The CDR3 is 17 residues long. The CDR3 DNA reads as TGTGCCAGCAGTTTTCCCGTCGTTCTAGGGCGGCAAGAGACCCAGTACTTC. As protein: CASSFPVVLGRQETQYF.

The CDR3 loop is CATSRVSSGINEQFF. CDR3 DNA: TGTGCCACCAGCAGAGTGTCTAGCGGGATTAATGAGCAGTTCTTC. The rearrangement uses TRBV15 and TRBJ2-1; 9 bases map to TRBD2. The trim removed 1 base at V and 7 bases at J, leaving 5 bases unmatched. The CDR3 is 15 amino acids. Per germline, CDR1 LNHNV and CDR2 YYDKDF (reference sequence).

This clonotype was counted at least ten times. The genes are TRBV28 and TRBJ2-7; D may be TRBD2 (6 bases). Germline CDR1 is MDHEN and CDR2 is SYDVKM. The CDR3 extends over 14 amino acids. The CDR3 nucleotides read TGTTCTTCGGGGGAGGCTGTCCCGACCTACGAGCAGTACTTC. Its protein is CSSGEAVPTYEQYF.

This clonotype showed up many times. This chain uses TRBV11-2 with TRBJ2-1; TRBD2 is a possible D gene (5 bases). The CDR3 contains 14 residues. V was pared by 3 bases and J by 3 bases, with 9 bases between. The germline V gene encodes CDR1 SGHAT and CDR2 FQNNGV. The CDR3 region is CASSLRENYNEQFF. In nucleotides, the CDR3 is TGTGCCAGCAGCTTGAGGGAAAACTACAATGAGCAGTTCTTC. Together with reference TRBV11-2 and TRBJ2-1, the CDR3 gives the full variable domain: EAGVAQSPRYKIIEKRQSVAFWCNPISGHATLYWYQQILGQGPKLLIQFQNNGVVDDSQLPKDRFSAERLKGVDSTLKIQPAKLEDSAVYLCASSLRENYNEQFFGPGTRLTVL.

This clonotype appeared many times. V and J are TRBV18 and TRBJ1-1, with D uncertain. The CDR3 runs to 14 residues. Germline V gene sequence: CDR1 KGHSH, CDR2 LQKENI. V shed 3 bases and J shed 5 bases, with 13 bases lying between them. CDR3 nucleotides: TGTGCCAGCTCACCTCCGGGAACGGGGACTGAAGCTTTCTTT. Protein product: CASSPPGTGTEAFF.

This clonotype occurred many times. This chain connects TRBV15 to TRBJ2-3; D is undetermined. The CDR3 runs to 15 residues. Germline V gives CDR1 LNHNV, CDR2 YYDKDF (reference sequence). The ends were cut back, 2 bases at V and 3 bases at J, with 12 bases in the middle. In nucleotides, the CDR3 is TGTGCCACCAGCAGATTGTCTGGAGAAACAGATACGCAGTATTTT. Translated: CATSRLSGETDTQYF.